Below, 16 T cell receptor beta chains from the same sample are listed, as sequenced in a study of blood T cell repertoires in COVID-19. Using immunoSEQ multiplex PCR, the repertoire was profiled, and TCRdb retains in-frame clones only, with some absent. Altogether some 120,000 clones are present, about 86% being singletons, with the ten largest covering about a sixth. The specimen sequenced was peripheral blood. Source of these receptors: a woman between 50 and 59 years old with acute or convalescent COVID-19.

V usage is TRBV14 and J usage is TRBJ1-2; D remains ambiguous. The CDR3 covers 14 residues. CDR1 is SGHDN and CDR2 is FVKESK in the germline V gene. Deletions cut 0 bases from V and 6 bases from J, with 11 bases between. CDR3 DNA sequence: TGTGCCAGCAGCCAAGATCGGGGATTACATGGCTACACCTTC. Protein: CASSQDRGLHGYTF.

This rearrangement joins TRBV4-1 to TRBJ1-1, with TRBD1 identical over 7 bases. The CDR3 extends over 15 amino acids. CDR1 MGHRA and CDR2 YSYEKL come from the germline V gene. V was pared by 4 bases and J by 1 base, with 6 bases of the junction left unmatched. CDR3 protein: CASSLAGTANTEAFF. As DNA, the CDR3 is TGCGCCAGCAGCCTGGCCGGGACAGCGAACACTGAAGCTTTCTTT.

V is TRBV5-1 and J is TRBJ1-2; 9 bases match TRBD1. The V and J ends lost 3 bases and 6 bases, in that order; junction bases with no gene match: 6. The germline CDR1 and CDR2 sequences are SGHRS and YFSETQ. The CDR3 is made up of 14 amino acids. As DNA, the CDR3 is TGCGCCAGCAGCTGGGGACAGGGTAGTAATGGCTACACCTTC. Its translation: CASSWGQGSNGYTF.

The CDR3 here is CASSIQVHSYEQYF. In DNA form, the CDR3 reads TGTGCCAGTAGTATCCAGGTCCACTCCTACGAGCAGTACTTC. The chain is built from TRBV19 and TRBJ2-7; D is unclear. CDR3 length: 14 amino acids. V was pared by 3 bases and J by 0 bases, with 9 bases between. CDR1 is LNHDA and CDR2 is SQIVND in the germline V gene (reference sequence).

This clone was counted a few times. This chain connects TRBV19 to TRBJ1-5; 11 nucleotides agree with TRBD1. The germline CDR1 and CDR2 sequences are LNHDA and SQIVND (reference sequence). V gave up 3 bases and J gave up 9 bases; unmatched junction bases: 10. This CDR3 contains 16 residues. CDR3 DNA: TGTGCCAGTAGTATTCAAACGGGGACAGGGGGAAGGCCCCAGCATTTT. Translation gives CASSIQTGTGGRPQHF. Based on the CDR3 plus reference TRBV19 and TRBJ1-5, the full variable domain is DGGITQSPKYLFRKEGQNVTLSCEQNLNHDAMYWYRQDPGQGLRLIYYSQIVNDFQKGDIAEGYSVSREKKESFPLTVTSAQKNPTAFYLCASSIQTGTGGRPQHFGDGTRLSIL.

The chain uses TRBV23-1 and TRBJ2-5, with 8 bases lining up with TRBD1. TRBV23-1 is reported as an ORF; its role is uncertain. The CDR3 loop spans 12 amino acids. Germline trimming cut 10 bases from V and 2 bases from J; bases unmatched to any gene: 3. CDR3 DNA: TGCGCCATCAACAGGGGGCAAGAGACCCAGTACTTC. Amino acids: CAINRGQETQYF.

This clone appeared once. The V gene is TRBV19, the J gene TRBJ2-1; maybe TRBD1 (5 bases). V lost 7 bases, J lost 0 bases, and 10 bases lay in between. This CDR3 comprises 14 residues. The germline V gene has CDR1 LNHDA and CDR2 SQIVND (reference sequence). Here the CDR3 DNA reads TGTGCCAGTACAGGGATAGGCTCCTACAATGAGCAGTTCTTC. Its protein is CASTGIGSYNEQFF.

The chain couples TRBV28 to TRBJ1-1; D is possibly TRBD1 (5 bases). V gave up 10 bases and J gave up 6 bases, with 15 bases separating them. The CDR3 sequence is 12 residues long. The germline CDR1 and CDR2 sequences are MDHEN and SYDVKM. This chain's CDR3 is CATTMGGSEAFF. The CDR3, as DNA: TGTGCCACCACGATGGGGGGGTCTGAAGCTTTCTTT.

The rearrangement uses TRBV7-2 and TRBJ1-2, with 9 bases lining up with TRBD1. Losses at the gene ends were 5 bases for V and 0 bases for J; bases not matched to a gene: 7. Germline V CDR1 and CDR2: SGHTA, FQGNSA. This CDR3 comprises 16 residues. The CDR3 DNA sequence: TGTGCCAGCAGCCCGGGACAGGGCGGGACTAACTATGGCTACACCTTC. Amino acid sequence: CASSPGQGGTNYGYTF.

This chain links TRBV12-3 or TRBV12-4 with TRBJ1-1, with a tentative D call TRBD1 (5 bases). This CDR3 contains 12 residues. V was clipped by 3 bases and J by 5 bases, with 7 bases between them. The CDR3 sequence: CASSFGGTEAFF. The CDR3 DNA reads TGTGCCAGCAGTTTCGGGGGAACTGAAGCTTTCTTT.

This chain uses TRBV5-1 with TRBJ1-6, with D maybe TRBD1 (5 bases). Per germline, CDR1 SGHRS and CDR2 YFSETQ. This CDR3 has 14 residues. Trimming left V 0 bases short and J 10 bases short, with 11 bases between. The CDR3 is CASSLDGGESPLHF. In nucleotides, the CDR3 is TGCGCCAGCAGCTTGGACGGGGGAGAGTCACCCCTCCACTTT. Complete variable domain (other parts from reference TRBV5-1 and TRBJ1-6): KAGVTQTPRYLIKTRGQQVTLSCSPISGHRSVSWYQQTPGQGLQFLFEYFSETQRNKGNFPGRFSGRQFSNSRSEMNVSTLELGDSALYLCASSLDGGESPLHFGNGTRLTVT.

The V call is TRBV30, the J call TRBJ1-3; D unclear. Trimming pared 0 bases from V and 4 bases from J, leaving 7 bases between. The length of the CDR3 is 13 residues. CDR1 and CDR2 from the germline V gene are GTSNPN and SVGIG (reference sequence). For the CDR3, the DNA is TGTGCCTGGAGTGTAAGCCGCGGAAACACCATATATTTT. It specifies CAWSVSRGNTIYF.

The V call is TRBV5-4, the J call TRBJ1-2; D is unclear. The CDR3 is 14 residues long. With 3 bases removed from V and 4 bases from J, the gap between germline ends came to 13 bases. Germline lookup yields CDR1 SGHNT and CDR2 YYREEE (reference sequence). CDR3 nucleotides: TGTGCCAGCAGCTCGAAATTAGACACCTATGGCTACACCTTC. It codes for CASSSKLDTYGYTF.

V gene TRBV3-1 (or the pseudogene TRBV3-2) combines with J gene TRBJ2-3; TRBD2 agrees at 7 bases. The CDR3 consists of 15 residues. V was pared by 0 bases and J by 6 bases, with 6 bases of the junction left unmatched. Germline V lookup: CDR1 LGHDT, CDR2 YNNKEL (reference sequence). In DNA form, the CDR3 reads TGTGCCAGCAGCCAAGATAGGGCGGGGGTGGATACGCAGTATTTT. Encoded protein: CASSQDRAGVDTQYF.

The rearrangement joins TRBV6-5 to TRBJ1-4; D is unclear. Germline lookup yields CDR1 MNHEY and CDR2 SVGAGI. The V gene lost 5 bases and the J gene lost 3 bases, with 10 bases spanning the gap. The CDR3 contains 14 residues. CDR3 in DNA: TGTGCCAGCAGTCCGAGGGATCCTAATGAAAAACTGTTTTTT. Amino acids: CASSPRDPNEKLFF.

The chain combines TRBV2 with TRBJ1-1; 7 nucleotides line up with TRBD1. The trim removed 8 bases at V and 3 bases at J, leaving 6 bases unmatched. CDR3 size: 13 residues. Germline CDR1 reads SNHLY; CDR2 reads FYNNEI. Here the CDR3 DNA reads TGTGCCAGCGACCCAGGGGGGTACACTGAAGCTTTCTTT. Encoded protein: CASDPGGYTEAFF.